This T cell receptor beta chain was captured by sequencing in a study of T cell responses to AZD1222 COVID-19 vaccine. Study findings and constraints: Clonal diversity was possibly underestimated, and the donors were mostly white British, with more females.

A word on this clone: Its antigen remains unknown.

TCRdb's copy holds only in-frame clones and misses some; the assay was immunoSEQ multiplex PCR. The repertoire includes over 100,000 clones, over 80% of them detected once, and roughly 7% sits in the top ten. This CDR3 region has 14 residues. Per germline, CDR1 SNHLY and CDR2 FYNNEI. V was clipped by 5 bases and J by 2 bases, with 10 bases between them. The chain joins TRBV2 to TRBJ2-1; no clear D. The sequences come from peripheral blood, collected on day 0 of AZD1222 vaccination. This clonotype was obtained from an adult in good health. The CDR3 DNA reads TGTGCCAGCAGTACAACAGAGACCTACAATGAGCAGTTCTTC. Protein: CASSTTETYNEQFF. The full variable domain, completed using reference TRBV2 and TRBJ2-1, is EPEVTQTPSHQVTQMGQEVILRCVPISNHLYFYWYRQILGQKVEFLVSFYNNEISEKSEIFDDQFSVERPDGSNFTLKIRSTKLEDSAMYFCASSTTETYNEQFFGPGTRLTVL.